The 31 T cell receptor beta chains below all came from one sample that was sequenced in a study of T cell repertoires in cytomegalovirus infection. Their specific antigens are unknown. MiXCR was run by TCRdb on the reads, yielding one entry per CDR3 protein. The sample has about 920,000 distinct CDR3 sequences; under 40% are singletons. The sample here was cultured CD8+ T cells from PBMCs, taken from culture after CMV antigen stimulation. Receptors originate from a human donor in good health (CMV status not recorded). Some clones in this sample may be carry-over from other donors' samples.

This clonotype was observed many times. The rearrangement joins TRBV12-3 or TRBV12-4 to TRBJ2-5; D may be TRBD1 (6 bases). This CDR3 spans 13 amino acids. The V end was cut by 7 bases, the J end by 4 bases, with 13 bases between. CDR3 sequence: CASKRAGVETQYF. The CDR3 DNA reads as TGTGCCAGCAAACGGGCAGGGGTAGAGACCCAGTACTTC.

V is TRBV28 and J is TRBJ1-1; D call uncertain. This CDR3 has 15 residues. V lost 1 base, J lost 5 bases, and 14 bases lay in between. The germline V gene has CDR1 MDHEN and CDR2 SYDVKM. The CDR3, as DNA: TGTGCCAGCAGTTTATTGGCCGGATCAATGACTGAAGCTTTCTTT. It specifies CASSLLAGSMTEAFF. Variable domain in full (rest from reference TRBV28 and TRBJ1-1): DVKVTQSSRYLVKRTGEKVFLECVQDMDHENMFWYRQDPGLGLRLIYFSYDVKMKEKGDIPEGYSVSREKKERFSLILESASTNQTSMYLCASSLLAGSMTEAFFGQGTRLTVV.

This clonotype has just one count. V gene TRBV4-3 combines with J gene TRBJ1-2; D remains ambiguous. The CDR3 spans 14 residues. The germline CDR1 and CDR2 sequences are LGHNA and YSLEER. V lost 4 bases and J lost 8, with 17 bases in between. The CDR3 nucleotides read TGCGCCAGCAGCCCTGACCTATCCCGCGGGGGCTACACCTTC. It encodes CASSPDLSRGGYTF.

Ten or more counts support this clonotype. The chain carries TRBV7-2 and TRBJ2-5; tentatively, D is TRBD1 (6 bases). Germline V lookup: CDR1 SGHTA, CDR2 FQGNSA. CDR3 length: 14 amino acids. Trimming stripped 1 base from V and 3 bases from J, with 9 bases between. The CDR3 protein is CASSLVAGEETQYF. CDR3 sequence (DNA): TGTGCCAGCAGCTTAGTGGCAGGGGAAGAGACCCAGTACTTC. Full variable domain (remainder filled in from reference TRBV7-2 and TRBJ2-5): GAGVSQSPSNKVTEKGKDVELRCDPISGHTALYWYRQSLGQGLEFLIYFQGNSAPDKSGLPSDRFSAERTGGSVSTLTIQRTQQEDSAVYLCASSLVAGEETQYFGPGTRLLVL.

This clonotype was observed many times. The genes are TRBV7-2 and TRBJ2-7; 16 nucleotides match TRBD2. The CDR3 contains 13 residues. Germline V lookup: CDR1 SGHTA, CDR2 FQGNSA. The CDR3 DNA reads TGTGCCAGCAGCTTAACGGGGACTAGCGGGGGGGGCGTC. It yields the protein CASSLTGTSGGGV.

A few counts support this clonotype. CDR3 loop: CSAAGTAFTGELFF. The CDR3 DNA follows: TGCAGTGCTGCCGGGACAGCCTTCACCGGGGAGCTGTTTTTT. The rearrangement uses TRBV20-1 and TRBJ2-2; 7 bases line up with TRBD1. This CDR3 is 14 amino acids long. The germline V gene has CDR1 DFQATT and CDR2 SNEGSKA (reference sequence). J was trimmed by 4 bases and V by 5 bases; bases with no gene match: 7.

This clonotype occurred a few times. This chain uses TRBV7-9 with TRBJ2-6; possibly TRBD2 for D (5 bases). CDR3 size: 18 residues. The V end lost 1 base, the J end lost 1 base, and 14 bases lay between the germline ends. Germline assignment: CDR1 SEHNR and CDR2 FQNEAQ (reference sequence). Written as DNA, the CDR3 is TGTGCCAGCAGCTTAGATCAGTCACGGGGTTCTGGGGCCAACGTCCTGACTTTC. The encoded protein is CASSLDQSRGSGANVLTF.

This chain joins TRBV7-9 and TRBJ2-1; D is undetermined. V lost 3 bases and J lost 8, with 20 bases in between. CDR3 length equals 16 residues. Germline V lookup: CDR1 SEHNR, CDR2 FQNEAQ (reference sequence). For the CDR3, the DNA is TGTGCCAGCAGCTTTCCATCGAGACTCCGGAATGATGAGCAGTTCTTC. This gives the protein CASSFPSRLRNDEQFF.

The sample holds many counts of this clonotype. The chain couples TRBV6-5 to TRBJ2-5; a weak D match, TRBD2 (6 bases). The germline V gene encodes CDR1 MNHEY and CDR2 SVGAGI. V dropped 0 bases and J dropped 2 bases, with 16 bases sitting between them. This CDR3 has 17 residues. CDR3 region: CASSYSPYGGVQETQYF. CDR3 DNA: TGTGCCAGCAGTTACTCCCCTTACGGGGGAGTACAAGAGACCCAGTACTTC.

This clonotype was seen only a few times. This chain connects TRBV28 to TRBJ2-1; 10 bases are a match to TRBD1. The V and J ends lost 8 bases and 9 bases, in that order; junction bases with no gene match: 19. Germline V gene data show CDR1 as MDHEN and CDR2 as SYDVKM. The CDR3 has 17 amino acids. CDR3 DNA: TGTGCCAGCTTGGACAGGGGGTACAGGTGGGATCAGGGTGAGCAGTTCTTC. Amino acid sequence: CASLDRGYRWDQGEQFF.

This chain uses TRBV4-1 with TRBJ2-1, with TRBD2 matching over 13 bases. The length of the CDR3 is 21 residues. V shed 0 bases, J shed 4 bases, and the junction held 15 bases outside the gene matches. Germline V gives CDR1 MGHRA, CDR2 YSYEKL. CDR3 sequence: CASSQDSRDYPLAGGYNEQFF. CDR3 in DNA: TGCGCCAGCAGCCAAGATAGTAGGGACTATCCACTAGCGGGGGGGTACAATGAGCAGTTCTTC.

The CDR3 region has the DNA TGTGCCAGCAATGACAAGGGCCCCTTCTCTGGAAACACCATATATTTT. This encodes CASNDKGPFSGNTIYF. The chain uses TRBV2 and TRBJ1-3; no reliable D call. Trimming cost V 7 bases and J 0 bases, with 16 bases left between them. CDR3 size: 16 residues. In germline, CDR1 is SNHLY, CDR2 FYNNEI.

This chain joins TRBV6-5 and TRBJ2-7; D remains unclear. Trimming removed 5 bases at V and 0 bases at J, with 17 bases between. Germline loops: CDR1 MNHEY, CDR2 SVGAGI. This CDR3 contains 16 residues. CDR3 sequence (DNA): TGTGCCAGCAGTGTATCTTCAGGTGTACTCTCCTACGAGCAGTACTTC. Translating gives CASSVSSGVLSYEQYF.

This clonotype has at least ten counts. This sequence joins TRBV6-2 or TRBV6-3 and TRBJ2-5, with D uncertain. Trimming shortened V by 2 bases and J by 5 bases, and 9 bases separated the two germline ends. Germline V gene sequence: CDR1 MNHEY, CDR2 SVGEGT. The CDR3 totals 13 residues. The CDR3 spells CASSYEGRETQYF. CDR3 bases: TGTGCCAGCAGTTACGAAGGACGGGAGACCCAGTACTTC.

This clonotype occurred many times. The chain uses TRBV7-8 and TRBJ1-1, with D possibly matching TRBD1 (5 bases). The germline CDR1 and CDR2 sequences are SGHVS and FQNEAQ. Trimming took off 1 base at V and 2 bases at J, with 14 bases between the two ends. The CDR3 consists of 16 residues. The CDR3 coding sequence is TGTGCCAGCAGCTTAGATAAGGGGCGCCAAAACACTGAAGCTTTCTTT. This sequence encodes CASSLDKGRQNTEAFF. Full variable domain (rest looked up from reference TRBV7-8 and TRBJ1-1): GAGVSQSPRYKVAKRGQDVALRCDPISGHVSLFWYQQALGQGPEFLTYFQNEAQLDKSGLPSDRFFAERPEGSVSTLKIQRTQQEDSAVYLCASSLDKGRQNTEAFFGQGTRLTVV.

This clonotype came up many times. The V gene is TRBV7-2, the J gene TRBJ1-2, with D perhaps matching TRBD1 (5 bases). The CDR3 covers 14 residues. The V gene lost 2 bases and the J gene lost 0 bases, with 7 bases spanning the gap. CDR1 SGHTA and CDR2 FQGNSA come from the germline V gene. This CDR3 reads CASSLMDTNYGYTF. CDR3 in DNA: TGTGCCAGCAGCTTAATGGACACTAACTATGGCTACACCTTC.

This clonotype was detected many times. J is TRBJ2-3 and V is TRBV7-6; D is undetermined. This CDR3 is 14 amino acids long. The germline gives CDR1 SGHVS, CDR2 FNYEAQ. V shed 1 base and J shed 5 bases, with 10 bases lying between them. The CDR3 DNA follows: TGTGCCAGCAGCTTAGGACCGCACTTAGATACGCAGTATTTT. Protein: CASSLGPHLDTQYF.

The chain employs TRBV2 and TRBJ2-5; no reliable D call. Germline CDR1 SNHLY, CDR2 FYNNEI. CDR3 length equals 15 residues. The V end was cut by 8 bases, the J end by 1 base, with 17 bases between. The CDR3 nucleotides are TGTGCCAGCGGTCGAGTATACGGATCCCAAGAGACCCAGTACTTC. It encodes CASGRVYGSQETQYF.

This clonotype showed up many times. The chain links TRBV19 to TRBJ1-5; D unclear. The V gene lost 3 bases and the J gene lost 2 bases, with 14 bases spanning the gap. The germline V gene encodes CDR1 LNHDA and CDR2 SQIVND (reference sequence). This CDR3 spans 16 amino acids. The CDR3 coding sequence is TGTGCCAGTAGTATCTACCCGGGATCGCGCAATCAGCCCCAGCATTTT. This encodes CASSIYPGSRNQPQHF.

The CDR3 spells CASSLFGTGNTIYF. CDR3 in DNA: TGTGCCAGCAGCTTATTTGGGACTGGAAACACCATATATTTT. The chain has TRBV7-9 and TRBJ1-3; no clear D. The V end lost 2 bases, the J end lost 2 bases, and 7 bases lay between the germline ends. CDR1 SEHNR and CDR2 FQNEAQ come from the germline V gene (reference sequence). The CDR3 contains 14 residues.

This chain joins TRBV4-1 and TRBJ2-1, with D uncertain. The length of the CDR3 is 15 residues. Trimming removed 3 bases from V and 0 bases from J, with 9 bases in between. The germline V gene has CDR1 MGHRA and CDR2 YSYEKL. DNA of the CDR3: TGCGCCAGCAGCCACACGGAAAGCTCCTACAATGAGCAGTTCTTC. It codes for CASSHTESSYNEQFF.

This clonotype was recorded at least ten times. V usage is TRBV20-1 and J usage is TRBJ2-3; tentatively, D is TRBD2 (6 bases). The CDR3 extends over 11 amino acids. Germline-derived CDR1 and CDR2 are DFQATT and SNEGSKA (reference sequence). The V end lost 6 bases, the J end lost 10 bases, and 14 bases lay between the germline ends. The CDR3 region has the DNA TGCAGTGCCAGACTAGAGTTAGCGCAGTATTTT. This sequence encodes CSARLELAQYF.

The chain carries TRBV7-3 and TRBJ1-1; D gene unclear. V shed 5 bases and J shed 1 base, with 14 bases lying between them. The CDR3 length is 15 residues. The germline V gene encodes CDR1 SGHTA and CDR2 FQGTGA. CDR3 region: CASSHQAGKNTEAFF. The CDR3 DNA reads as TGTGCCAGCAGCCATCAGGCGGGGAAGAACACTGAAGCTTTCTTT.

The chain uses TRBV28 and TRBJ1-1, with D possibly TRBD1 on 5 matching bases. V gave up 7 bases and J gave up 4 bases, with 16 bases separating them. Germline CDR1 MDHEN, CDR2 SYDVKM. CDR3 length equals 14 residues. The CDR3 nucleotides are TGTGCCAGCACCCTGGTGAGCGGGGGCACTGAAGCTTTCTTT. Translation: CASTLVSGGTEAFF.

This clonotype has more than one count but fewer than ten. V usage is TRBV12-3 or TRBV12-4 and J usage is TRBJ2-7, with 11 bases lining up with TRBD2. V lost 3 bases and J lost 3; bases outside the gene matches: 4. The CDR3 loop spans 15 amino acids. The CDR3 bases are TGTGCCAGCAGTTTTGGAGGGACTAGCGGCTACGAGCAGTACTTC. Amino acids: CASSFGGTSGYEQYF.

The V call is TRBV4-1, the J call TRBJ2-7; 10 bases agree with TRBD2. Germline CDR1 reads MGHRA; CDR2 reads YSYEKL. This CDR3 has 17 residues. With V trimmed by 0 bases and J by 0 bases, 5 bases remained unmatched. As DNA, the CDR3 is TGCGCCAGCAGCCAAGATATATCTAGCGGGAGCTCCTACGAGCAGTACTTC. It encodes CASSQDISSGSSYEQYF.

This clonotype came up many times. J is TRBJ1-2 and V is TRBV9; D unclear. The V end lost 3 bases, the J end lost 3 bases, and 15 bases lay between the germline ends. The CDR3 runs 15 residues. Germline CDR1 and CDR2: SGDLS and YYNGEE. CDR3 residues: CASSAEWSRDYGYTF. CDR3 nucleotide sequence: TGTGCCAGCAGCGCGGAATGGAGTCGGGACTATGGCTACACCTTC. Complete variable domain (other parts from reference TRBV9 and TRBJ1-2): DSGVTQTPKHLITATGQRVTLRCSPRSGDLSVYWYQQSLDQGLQFLIQYYNGEERAKGNILERFSAQQFPDLHSELNLSSLELGDSALYFCASSAEWSRDYGYTFGSGTRLTVV.

The genes are TRBV13 and TRBJ2-4, with a tentative D call TRBD1 (6 bases). Trimming took 4 bases from V and 3 from J, leaving 13 bases between them. CDR1 and CDR2 from the germline V gene are PRHDT and FYEKMQ (reference sequence). The CDR3 has 15 amino acids. CDR3 DNA: TGTGCCAGCAGCTCCCGACAGGCGGACAAAAACATTCAGTACTTC. Translation: CASSSRQADKNIQYF.

The chain has TRBV20-1 and TRBJ2-7, with 9 bases matching TRBD1. Per the germline V gene, CDR1 is DFQATT and CDR2 is SNEGSKA (reference sequence). V lost 3 bases, J lost 5 bases, and 11 bases stayed unmatched. The CDR3 loop spans 15 amino acids. CDR3 coding DNA: TGCAGTGCTAGTCCGATCGGGACAGGGAGTAACGAGCAGTACGTC. Its protein product is CSASPIGTGSNEQYV.

This clonotype was counted many times. This chain links TRBV7-2 with TRBJ1-5; D is uncertain. The CDR3 is 13 amino acids. V was trimmed by 5 bases and J by 6 bases, leaving 11 bases between them. The germline V gene has CDR1 SGHTA and CDR2 FQGNSA. The CDR3 is CASSARPPQPQHF. The CDR3 region has the DNA TGTGCCAGCAGCGCGAGGCCCCCTCAGCCCCAGCATTTT.

This chain links TRBV6-5 with TRBJ2-1; perhaps TRBD1 as D (6 bases). V lost 5 bases, J lost 9 bases, and 11 bases lay in between. Per the germline V gene, CDR1 is MNHEY and CDR2 is SVGAGI. The CDR3 loop spans 12 amino acids. CDR3 sequence (DNA): TGTGCCAGCAGTAAACAGGGAATTGAGCAGTTCTTC. Translation gives CASSKQGIEQFF.